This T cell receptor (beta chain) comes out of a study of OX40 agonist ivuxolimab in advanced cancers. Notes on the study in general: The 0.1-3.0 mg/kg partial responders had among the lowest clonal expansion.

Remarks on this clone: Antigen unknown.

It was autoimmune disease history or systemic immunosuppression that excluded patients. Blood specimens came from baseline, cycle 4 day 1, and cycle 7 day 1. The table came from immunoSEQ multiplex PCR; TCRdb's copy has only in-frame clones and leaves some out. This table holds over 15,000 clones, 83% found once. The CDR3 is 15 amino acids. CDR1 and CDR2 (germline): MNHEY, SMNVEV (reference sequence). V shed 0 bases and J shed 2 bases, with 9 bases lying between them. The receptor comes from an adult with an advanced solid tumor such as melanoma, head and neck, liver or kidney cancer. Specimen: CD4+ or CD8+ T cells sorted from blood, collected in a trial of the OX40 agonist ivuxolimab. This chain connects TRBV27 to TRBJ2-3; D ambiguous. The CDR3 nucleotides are TGTGCCAGCAGTTTATCCCTAGACCCCACAGATACGCAGTATTTT. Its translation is CASSLSLDPTDTQYF.